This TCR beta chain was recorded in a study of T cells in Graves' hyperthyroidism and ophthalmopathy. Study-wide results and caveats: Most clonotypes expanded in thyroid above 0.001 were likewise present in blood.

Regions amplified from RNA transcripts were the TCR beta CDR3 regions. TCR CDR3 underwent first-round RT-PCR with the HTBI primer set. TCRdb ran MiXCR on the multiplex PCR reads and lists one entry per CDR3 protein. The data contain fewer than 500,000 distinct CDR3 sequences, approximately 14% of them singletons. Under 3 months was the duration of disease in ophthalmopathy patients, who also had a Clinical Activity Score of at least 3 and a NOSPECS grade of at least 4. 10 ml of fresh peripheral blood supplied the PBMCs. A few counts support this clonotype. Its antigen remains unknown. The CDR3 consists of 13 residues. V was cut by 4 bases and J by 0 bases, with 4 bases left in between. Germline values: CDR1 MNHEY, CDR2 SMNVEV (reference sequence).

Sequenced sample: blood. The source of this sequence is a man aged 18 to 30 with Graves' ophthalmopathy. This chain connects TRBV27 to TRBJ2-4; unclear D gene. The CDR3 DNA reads TGTGCCAGCAGTTGGAGAGCCAAAAACATTCAGTACTTC. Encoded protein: CASSWRAKNIQYF.